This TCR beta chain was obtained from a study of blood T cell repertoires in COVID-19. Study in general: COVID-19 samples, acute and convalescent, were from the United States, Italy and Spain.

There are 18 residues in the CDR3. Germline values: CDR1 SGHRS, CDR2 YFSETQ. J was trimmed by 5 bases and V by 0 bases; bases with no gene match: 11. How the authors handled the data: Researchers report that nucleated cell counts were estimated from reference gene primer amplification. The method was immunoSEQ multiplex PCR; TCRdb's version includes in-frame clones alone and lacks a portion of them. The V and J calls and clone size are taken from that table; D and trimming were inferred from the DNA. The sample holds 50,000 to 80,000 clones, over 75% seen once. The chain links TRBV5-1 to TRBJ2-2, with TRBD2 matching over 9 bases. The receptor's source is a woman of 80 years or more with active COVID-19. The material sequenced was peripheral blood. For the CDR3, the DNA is TGCGCCAGCAGCTTGGGAGGGAGTAGCGGGAGATGGACCGGGGAGCTGTTTTTT. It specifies CASSLGGSSGRWTGELFF.